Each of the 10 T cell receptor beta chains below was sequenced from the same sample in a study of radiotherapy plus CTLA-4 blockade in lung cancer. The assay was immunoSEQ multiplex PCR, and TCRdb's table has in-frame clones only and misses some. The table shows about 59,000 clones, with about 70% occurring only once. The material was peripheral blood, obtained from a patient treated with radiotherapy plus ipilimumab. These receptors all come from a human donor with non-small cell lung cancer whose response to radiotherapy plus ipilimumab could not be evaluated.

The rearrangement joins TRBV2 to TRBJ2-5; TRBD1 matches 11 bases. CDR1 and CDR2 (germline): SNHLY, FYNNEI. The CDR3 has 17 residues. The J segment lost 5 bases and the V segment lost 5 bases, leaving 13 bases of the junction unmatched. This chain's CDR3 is CASSWSPSGTGGETQYF. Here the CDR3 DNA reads TGTGCCAGCAGTTGGTCCCCTTCCGGGACAGGGGGTGAGACCCAGTACTTC.

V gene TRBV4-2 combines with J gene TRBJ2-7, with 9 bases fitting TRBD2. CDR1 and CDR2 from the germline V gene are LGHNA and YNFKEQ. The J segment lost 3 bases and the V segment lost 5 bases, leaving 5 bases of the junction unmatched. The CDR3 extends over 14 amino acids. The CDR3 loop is CASSTRLADYEQYF. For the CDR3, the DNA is TGTGCCAGCAGCACGCGACTAGCGGACTACGAGCAGTACTTC.

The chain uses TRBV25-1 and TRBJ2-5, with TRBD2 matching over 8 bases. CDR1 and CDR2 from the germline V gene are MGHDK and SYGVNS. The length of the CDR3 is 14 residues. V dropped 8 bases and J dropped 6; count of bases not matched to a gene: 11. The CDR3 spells CASLGGGGKKTQYF. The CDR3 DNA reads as TGTGCCAGCCTCGGGGGGGGAGGGAAGAAGACCCAGTACTTC.

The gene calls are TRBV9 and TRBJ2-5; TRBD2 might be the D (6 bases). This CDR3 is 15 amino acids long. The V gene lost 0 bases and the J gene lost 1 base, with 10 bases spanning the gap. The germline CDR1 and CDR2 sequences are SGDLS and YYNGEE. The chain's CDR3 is CASSVDRGIQETQYF. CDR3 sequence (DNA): TGTGCCAGCAGCGTAGATCGGGGGATCCAAGAGACCCAGTACTTC.

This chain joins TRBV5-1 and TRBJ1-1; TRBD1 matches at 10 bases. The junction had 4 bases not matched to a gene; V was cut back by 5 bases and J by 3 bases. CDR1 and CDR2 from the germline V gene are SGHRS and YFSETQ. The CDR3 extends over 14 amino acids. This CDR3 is CASRTGQGDTEAFF. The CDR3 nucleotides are TGCGCCAGCAGGACTGGACAGGGGGACACTGAAGCTTTCTTT.

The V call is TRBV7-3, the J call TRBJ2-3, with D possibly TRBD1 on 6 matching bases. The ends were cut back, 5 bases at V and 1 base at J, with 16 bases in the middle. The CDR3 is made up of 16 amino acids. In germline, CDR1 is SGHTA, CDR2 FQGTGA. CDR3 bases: TGTGCCAGCAGCCGGCAACAGGGTCCTGGCACAGATACGCAGTATTTT. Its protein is CASSRQQGPGTDTQYF.

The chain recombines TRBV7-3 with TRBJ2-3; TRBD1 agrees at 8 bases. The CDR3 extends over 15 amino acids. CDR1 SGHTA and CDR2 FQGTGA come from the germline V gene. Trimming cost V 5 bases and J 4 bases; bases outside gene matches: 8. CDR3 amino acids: CASSRYGQGADTQYF. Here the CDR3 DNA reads TGTGCCAGCAGCCGGTACGGACAGGGTGCAGATACGCAGTATTTT.

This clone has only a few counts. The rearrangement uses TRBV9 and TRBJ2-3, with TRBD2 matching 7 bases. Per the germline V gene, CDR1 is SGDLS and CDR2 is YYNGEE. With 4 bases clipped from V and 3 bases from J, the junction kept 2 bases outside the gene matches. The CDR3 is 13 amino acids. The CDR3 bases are TGTGCCAGCAGCCCCGGGGGGACAGATACGCAGTATTTT. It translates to CASSPGGTDTQYF.

For the CDR3, the DNA is TGTGCCAGCAGCCTCTCAGGGGGTGTAAGCAATCAGCCCCAGCATTTT. Protein: CASSLSGGVSNQPQHF. The rearrangement joins TRBV7-8 to TRBJ1-5; 7 bases agree with TRBD1. The CDR3 loop spans 16 amino acids. Trimming cost V 5 bases and J 1 base; bases outside gene matches: 8. The germline CDR1 and CDR2 sequences are SGHVS and FQNEAQ.

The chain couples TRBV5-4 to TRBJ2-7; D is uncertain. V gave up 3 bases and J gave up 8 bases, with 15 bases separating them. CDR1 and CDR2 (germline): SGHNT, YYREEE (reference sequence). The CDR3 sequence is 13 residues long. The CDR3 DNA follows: TGTGCCAGCAGCTCCACGGTCCTTACGCAGCAGTACTTC. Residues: CASSSTVLTQQYF.